This T cell receptor beta chain derives from a study of T cells in localized non-small cell lung cancer (dated by TCRdb to 2020 to 2021). Regarding the study in general: The study analyzed T cell repertoires of hundreds of early-stage NSCLC patients, comparing tumors and uninvolved tumor-adjacent lungs. The cohort consisted of approximately 240 treatment-naive NSCLC patients whose localized lung tumors had been resected. The mean age of the NSCLC patients was about 62 years, with 120 to 150 men and 95 to 110 women. Paper-wide results and their limitations: Because the study design was exploratory, TCR variables were selected using unadjusted p-values without false-discovery rate correction. Longer overall survival was associated with higher blood T cell density, whereas shorter survival was associated with higher adjacent-lung clonality. Uninvolved tumor-adjacent lung showed the highest T cell clonality, higher than tumor, which suggests more focused antigenic responses in the uninvolved tumor-adjacent lung. Because multi-region tumor sequencing was not done, intratumor heterogeneity could not be ruled out. A median of around 50 of the top 100 tumor clones were detected in paired uninvolved adjacent lung, and 25 to 35 of these tumor clones were also found among the top 100 clones of the paired uninvolved adjacent lung.

The immunoSEQ Assay was used to sequence TCR beta CDR3 regions from DNA. The source study handled its data this way. To compute T cell density, TCR beta template counts were normalized to usable DNA, which was estimated by amplifying housekeeping genes. Richness was estimated with the preseqR package, extrapolating to 400,000 templates for PBMC samples and 120,000 templates for tissue samples. Clonality was defined by subtracting Pielou's evenness from one. Tissue-enriched TCRs were identified by differential abundance testing using productive amino-acid clonotypes, minimum total count 5 and alpha 0.1. Repertoire overlap between compartments was quantified with the Jaccard Index and Morisita Overlap Index. GLIPH grouped TCR beta CDR3s together with public tetramer-defined viral CDR3s, and a viral motif had to include at least three viral sequences and also show V-gene enrichment. The immuneACCESS repertoire file appears here via TCRdb, limited to in-frame rearrangements. These files lack a portion of the clones; in checked studies, under half of the deficit traces to unresolved V genes, and the cause of the others is not known. From that table come the V and J calls and clone size; the DNA was used to work out D and trimming. This sample is represented by 35,000 to 45,000 clones; about 88% of them were singletons. Roughly 2.7% of the sample rests with the top ten.

CDR1 and CDR2 are read off the germline V gene as SGHNT and YENEEA. The CDR3, from cysteine to phenylalanine, totals 13 residues. Just the 39-base CDR3 DNA is kept, in frame starting at base 1. Clipping removes 5 bases from V and 4 bases from J, with 3 as the unmatched junction base count. Note on this clone: This receptor's antigen is unknown. Base-call qualities are not available, and no considerably larger clone is one nucleotide away.

At diagnosis, peripheral blood, uninvolved tumor-adjacent lung and tumor were collected and stored as a combination of fresh-frozen and FFPE material. For TCR repertoire profiling, the blood samples were analyzed as peripheral blood mononuclear cells. The sequenced sample was peripheral blood, obtained before any cancer treatment. The chain is made from TRBV11-3 and TRBJ1-1; TRBD1 lines up with 8 middle nucleotides. This TCR was sampled from a female donor over 55 with stage I squamous cell lung carcinoma. The CDR3 sequence is CASSQTGGTEAFF. The DNA sequence is as follows: TGTGCCAGCAGCCAAACAGGGGGCACTGAAGCTTTCTTT.